The T cell receptor beta chain described here comes from a study of Ad26.COV2.S vaccination and SARS-CoV-2 variants. Study information: Ad26.COV2.S was injected intramuscularly once or twice, 56 days apart.

To note about this clone: As yet, its antigen is unknown.

The sample's treatment: some 20 received Ad26.COV2.S at low or high dose, single or two shots; about 5 received placebo; per-sample allocation not given. Following the first vaccine or placebo injection, samples were taken on day 63. Cohort 1b enrolled adults aged 18-55 years in Boston. Ad26.COV2.S expressed prefusion-stabilized spike from the original Wuhan strain. Clones were sequenced by immunoSEQ multiplex PCR, and TCRdb holds only the in-frame ones, with some missing. The table has about 460,000 clones, about 88% seen once. Regarding the study as a whole: Participants given vaccine showed non-spike TCR breadth similar to that of placebo recipients.

In germline, CDR1 is MNHEY, CDR2 SVGEGT. With V trimmed by 6 bases and J by 2 bases, 7 bases remained unmatched. This CDR3 is built from 15 residues. The chain joins TRBV6-2 or TRBV6-3 to TRBJ2-3; 8 bases align to TRBD2. This TCR came from a person aged 18-65 years who received the Ad26.COV2.S COVID-19 vaccine or a placebo. This specimen consisted of peripheral blood, obtained in a trial of Ad26.COV2.S vaccine versus placebo. The chain's CDR3 is CASSSRGAFTDTQYF. The CDR3 DNA reads as TGTGCCAGCAGCTCGCGGGGGGCCTTCACAGATACGCAGTATTTT.